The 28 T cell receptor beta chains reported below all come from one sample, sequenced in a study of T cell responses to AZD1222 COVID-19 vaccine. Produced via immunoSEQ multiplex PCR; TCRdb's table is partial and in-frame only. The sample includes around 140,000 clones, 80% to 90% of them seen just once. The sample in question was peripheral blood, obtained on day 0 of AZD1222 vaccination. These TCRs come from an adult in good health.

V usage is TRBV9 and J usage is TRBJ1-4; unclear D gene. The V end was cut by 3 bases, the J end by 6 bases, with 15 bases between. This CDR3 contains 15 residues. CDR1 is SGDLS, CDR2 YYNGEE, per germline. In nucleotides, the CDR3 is TGTGCCAGCAGCGGAGCAGGAGTTTGGGATGAAAAACTGTTTTTT. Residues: CASSGAGVWDEKLFF. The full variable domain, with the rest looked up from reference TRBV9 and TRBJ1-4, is DSGVTQTPKHLITATGQRVTLRCSPRSGDLSVYWYQQSLDQGLQFLIQYYNGEERAKGNILERFSAQQFPDLHSELNLSSLELGDSALYFCASSGAGVWDEKLFFGSGTQLSVL.

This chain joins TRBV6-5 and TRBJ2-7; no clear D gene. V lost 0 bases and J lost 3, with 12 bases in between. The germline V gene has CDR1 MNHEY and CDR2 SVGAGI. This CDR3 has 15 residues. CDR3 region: CASSYSAETYYEQYF. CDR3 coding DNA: TGTGCCAGCAGTTACTCCGCGGAGACGTACTACGAGCAGTACTTC.

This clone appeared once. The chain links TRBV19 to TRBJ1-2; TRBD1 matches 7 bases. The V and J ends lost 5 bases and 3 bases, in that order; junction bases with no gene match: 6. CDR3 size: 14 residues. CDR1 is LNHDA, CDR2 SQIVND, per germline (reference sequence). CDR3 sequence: CASSSRGLHYGYTF. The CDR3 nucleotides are TGTGCCAGTAGTTCAAGGGGGCTCCACTATGGCTACACCTTC.

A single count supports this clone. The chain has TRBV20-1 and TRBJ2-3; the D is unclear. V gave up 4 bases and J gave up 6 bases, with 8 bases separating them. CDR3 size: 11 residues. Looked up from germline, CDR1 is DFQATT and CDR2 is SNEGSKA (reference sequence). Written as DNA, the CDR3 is TGCAGTGCTAAGGTAGTGGATACGCAGTATTTT. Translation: CSAKVVDTQYF.

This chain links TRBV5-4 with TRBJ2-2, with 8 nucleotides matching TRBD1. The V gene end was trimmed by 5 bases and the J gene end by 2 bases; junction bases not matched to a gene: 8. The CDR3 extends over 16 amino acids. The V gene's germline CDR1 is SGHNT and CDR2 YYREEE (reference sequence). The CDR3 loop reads CASSSSGQGNTGELFF. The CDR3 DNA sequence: TGTGCCAGCAGTTCATCCGGACAGGGAAACACCGGGGAGCTGTTTTTT.

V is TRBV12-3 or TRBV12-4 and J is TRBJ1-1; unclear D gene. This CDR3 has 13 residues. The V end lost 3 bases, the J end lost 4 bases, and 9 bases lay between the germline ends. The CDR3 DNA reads TGTGCCAGCAGTTTTCAGGTCGGCACTGAAGCTTTCTTT. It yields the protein CASSFQVGTEAFF.

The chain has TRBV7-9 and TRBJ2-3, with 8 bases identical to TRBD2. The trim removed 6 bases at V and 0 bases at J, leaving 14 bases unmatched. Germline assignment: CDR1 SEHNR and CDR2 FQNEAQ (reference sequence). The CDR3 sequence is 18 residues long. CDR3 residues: CASSSPGPGGGSTDTQYF. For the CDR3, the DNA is TGTGCCAGCAGTTCTCCGGGCCCGGGAGGGGGAAGCACAGATACGCAGTATTTT.

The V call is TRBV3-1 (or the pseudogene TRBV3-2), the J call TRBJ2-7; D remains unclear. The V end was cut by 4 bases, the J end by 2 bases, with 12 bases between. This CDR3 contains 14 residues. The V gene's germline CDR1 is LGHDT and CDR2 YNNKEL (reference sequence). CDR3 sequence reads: CASSPAQQTYEQYF. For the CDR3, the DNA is TGTGCCAGCAGCCCGGCCCAGCAGACCTACGAGCAGTACTTC.

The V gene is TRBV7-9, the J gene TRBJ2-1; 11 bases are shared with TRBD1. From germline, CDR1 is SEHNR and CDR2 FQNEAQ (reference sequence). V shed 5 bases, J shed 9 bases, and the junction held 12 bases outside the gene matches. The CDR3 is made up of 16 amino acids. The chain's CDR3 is CASSPKGQGERGEQFF. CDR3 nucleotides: TGTGCCAGCAGCCCCAAGGGACAGGGGGAGCGCGGTGAGCAGTTCTTC.

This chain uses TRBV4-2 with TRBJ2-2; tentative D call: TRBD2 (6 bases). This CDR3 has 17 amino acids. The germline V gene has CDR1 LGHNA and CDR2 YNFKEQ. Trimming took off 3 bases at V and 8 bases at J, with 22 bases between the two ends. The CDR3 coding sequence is TGTGCCAGCAGCCATCCCGGCCCGGGACTGGTTGAGGGGGAGCTGTTTTTT. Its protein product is CASSHPGPGLVEGELFF.

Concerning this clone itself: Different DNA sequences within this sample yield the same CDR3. Here the CDR3 reads CASSLEGWGTEAFF. DNA for the CDR3: TGCGCCAGCAGCTTGGAGGGATGGGGCACTGAAGCTTTCTTT. The V call is TRBV5-1, the J call TRBJ1-1, with D hard to call. Germline CDR1 is SGHRS and CDR2 is YFSETQ. The CDR3 has 14 amino acids. Trimming removed 0 bases from V and 4 bases from J, with 10 bases in between.

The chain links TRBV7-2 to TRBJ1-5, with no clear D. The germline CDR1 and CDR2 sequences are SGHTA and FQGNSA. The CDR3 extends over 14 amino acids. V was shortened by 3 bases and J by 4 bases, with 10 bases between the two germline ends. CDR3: CASSFGGLNQPQHF. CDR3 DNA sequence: TGTGCCAGCAGCTTCGGCGGGCTGAATCAGCCCCAGCATTTT. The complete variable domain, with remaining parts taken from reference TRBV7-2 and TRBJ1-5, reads GAGVSQSPSNKVTEKGKDVELRCDPISGHTALYWYRQSLGQGLEFLIYFQGNSAPDKSGLPSDRFSAERTGGSVSTLTIQRTQQEDSAVYLCASSFGGLNQPQHFGDGTRLSIL.

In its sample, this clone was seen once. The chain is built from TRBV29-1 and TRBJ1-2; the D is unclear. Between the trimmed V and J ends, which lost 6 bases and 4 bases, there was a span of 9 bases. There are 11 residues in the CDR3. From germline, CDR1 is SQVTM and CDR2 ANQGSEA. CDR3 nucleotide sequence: TGCAGCGTCTCCGGGAGCTATGGCTACACCTTC. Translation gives CSVSGSYGYTF.

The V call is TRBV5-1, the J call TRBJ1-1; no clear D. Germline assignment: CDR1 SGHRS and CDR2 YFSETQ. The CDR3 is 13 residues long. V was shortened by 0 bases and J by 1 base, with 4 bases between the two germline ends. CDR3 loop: CASSLATNTEAFF. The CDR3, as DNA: TGCGCCAGCAGCTTGGCTACGAACACTGAAGCTTTCTTT.

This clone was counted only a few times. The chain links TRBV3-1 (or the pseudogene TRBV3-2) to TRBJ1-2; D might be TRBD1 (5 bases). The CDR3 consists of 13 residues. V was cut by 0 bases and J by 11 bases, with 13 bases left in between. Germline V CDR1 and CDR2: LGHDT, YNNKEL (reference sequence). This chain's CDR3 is CASSQDFGARYTF. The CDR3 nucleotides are TGTGCCAGCAGCCAAGATTTCGGGGCTAGGTACACCTTC.

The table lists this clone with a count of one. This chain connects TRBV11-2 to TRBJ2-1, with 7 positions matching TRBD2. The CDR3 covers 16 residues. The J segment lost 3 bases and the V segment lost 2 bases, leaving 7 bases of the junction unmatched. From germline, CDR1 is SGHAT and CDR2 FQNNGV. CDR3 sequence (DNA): TGTGCCAGCAGCTTATTCAGGTCTAGCGGCTACAATGAGCAGTTCTTC. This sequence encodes CASSLFRSSGYNEQFF.

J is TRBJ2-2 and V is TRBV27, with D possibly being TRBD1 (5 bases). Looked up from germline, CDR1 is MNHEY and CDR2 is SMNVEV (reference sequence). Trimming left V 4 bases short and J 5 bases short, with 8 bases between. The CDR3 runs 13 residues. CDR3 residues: CASSSQGTGELFF. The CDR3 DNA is TGTGCCAGCAGTTCCCAGGGTACCGGGGAGCTGTTTTTT.

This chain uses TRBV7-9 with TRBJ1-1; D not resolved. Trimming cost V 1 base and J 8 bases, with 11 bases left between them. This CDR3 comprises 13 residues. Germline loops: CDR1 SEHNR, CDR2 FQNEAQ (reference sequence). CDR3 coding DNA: TGTGCCAGCAGCTTAGAGGCTGCGGGGGAAGCTTTCTTT. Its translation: CASSLEAAGEAFF.

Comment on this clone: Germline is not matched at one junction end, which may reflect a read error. The CDR3 protein is CSAELETQYF. CDR3 nucleotides: TGCAGCGCTGAACTCGAGACCCAGTACTTC. The chain carries TRBV29-1 and TRBJ2-5; D ambiguous. The CDR3 loop spans 10 amino acids. The germline gives CDR1 SQVTM, CDR2 ANQGSEA.

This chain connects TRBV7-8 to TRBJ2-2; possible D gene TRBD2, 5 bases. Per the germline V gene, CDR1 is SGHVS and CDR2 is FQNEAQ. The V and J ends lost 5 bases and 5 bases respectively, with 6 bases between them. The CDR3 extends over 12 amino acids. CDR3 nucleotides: TGTGCCAGCAGCCGGGGTACCGGGGAGCTGTTTTTT. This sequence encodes CASSRGTGELFF.

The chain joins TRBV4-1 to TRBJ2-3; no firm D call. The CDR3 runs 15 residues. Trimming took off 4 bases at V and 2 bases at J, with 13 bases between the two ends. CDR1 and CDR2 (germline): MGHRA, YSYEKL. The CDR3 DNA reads TGCGCCAGCAGCCCACCGGAGATGAACACAGATACGCAGTATTTT. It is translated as CASSPPEMNTDTQYF.

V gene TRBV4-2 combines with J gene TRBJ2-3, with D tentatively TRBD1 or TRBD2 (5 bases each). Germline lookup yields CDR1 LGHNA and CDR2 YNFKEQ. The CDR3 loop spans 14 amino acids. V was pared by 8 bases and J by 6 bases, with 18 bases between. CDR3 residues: CASRLGVGADTQYF. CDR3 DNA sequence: TGTGCCAGCCGCCTGGGGGTGGGTGCGGATACGCAGTATTTT.

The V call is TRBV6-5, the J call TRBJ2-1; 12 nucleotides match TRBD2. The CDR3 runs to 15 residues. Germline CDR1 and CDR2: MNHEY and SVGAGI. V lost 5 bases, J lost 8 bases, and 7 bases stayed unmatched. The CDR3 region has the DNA TGTGCCAGCAGTCCGACTAGCGGGAGTCGGTATGAGCAGTTCTTC. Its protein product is CASSPTSGSRYEQFF.

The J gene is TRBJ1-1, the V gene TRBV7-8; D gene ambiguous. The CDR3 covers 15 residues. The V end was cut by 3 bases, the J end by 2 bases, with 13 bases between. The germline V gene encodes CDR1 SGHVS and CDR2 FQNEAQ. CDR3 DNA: TGTGCCAGCAGCTTGTTACCGATCGTAAACACTGAAGCTTTCTTT. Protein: CASSLLPIVNTEAFF.

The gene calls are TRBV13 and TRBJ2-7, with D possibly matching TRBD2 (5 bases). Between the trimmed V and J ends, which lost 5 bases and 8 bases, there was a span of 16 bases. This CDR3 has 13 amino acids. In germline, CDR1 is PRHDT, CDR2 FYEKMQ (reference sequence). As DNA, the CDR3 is TGTGCCAGCAGCCTCCGCCTTTACGGGAAGCAGTACTTC. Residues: CASSLRLYGKQYF. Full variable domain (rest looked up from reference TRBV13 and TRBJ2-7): AAGVIQSPRHLIKEKRETATLKCYPIPRHDTVYWYQQGPGQDPQFLISFYEKMQSDKGSIPDRFSAQQFSDYHSELNMSSLELGDSALYFCASSLRLYGKQYFGPGTRLTVT.

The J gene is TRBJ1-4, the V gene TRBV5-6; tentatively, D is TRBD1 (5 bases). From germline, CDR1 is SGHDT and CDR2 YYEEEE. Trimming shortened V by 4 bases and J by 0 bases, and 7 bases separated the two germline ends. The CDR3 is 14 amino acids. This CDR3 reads CASSLRATNEKLFF. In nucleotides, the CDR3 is TGTGCCAGCAGCCTCAGGGCAACTAATGAAAAACTGTTTTTT. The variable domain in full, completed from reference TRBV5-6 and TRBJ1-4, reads DAGVTQSPTHLIKTRGQQVTLRCSPKSGHDTVSWYQQALGQGPQFIFQYYEEEERQRGNFPDRFSGHQFPNYSSELNVNALLLGDSALYLCASSLRATNEKLFFGSGTQLSVL.

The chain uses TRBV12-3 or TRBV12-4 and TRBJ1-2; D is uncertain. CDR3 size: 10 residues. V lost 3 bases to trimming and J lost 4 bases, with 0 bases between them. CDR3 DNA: TGTGCCAGCAGTTTCTATGGCTACACCTTC. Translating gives CASSFYGYTF.

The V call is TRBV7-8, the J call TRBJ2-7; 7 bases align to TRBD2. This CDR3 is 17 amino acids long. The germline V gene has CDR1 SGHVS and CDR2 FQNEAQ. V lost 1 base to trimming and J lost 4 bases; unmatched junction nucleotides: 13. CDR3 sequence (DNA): TGTGCCAGCAGCTTAGTTCGACTAGCCTTGGACCCGTACGAGCAGTACTTC. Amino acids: CASSLVRLALDPYEQYF. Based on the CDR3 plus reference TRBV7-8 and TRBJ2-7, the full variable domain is GAGVSQSPRYKVAKRGQDVALRCDPISGHVSLFWYQQALGQGPEFLTYFQNEAQLDKSGLPSDRFFAERPEGSVSTLKIQRTQQEDSAVYLCASSLVRLALDPYEQYFGPGTRLTVT.